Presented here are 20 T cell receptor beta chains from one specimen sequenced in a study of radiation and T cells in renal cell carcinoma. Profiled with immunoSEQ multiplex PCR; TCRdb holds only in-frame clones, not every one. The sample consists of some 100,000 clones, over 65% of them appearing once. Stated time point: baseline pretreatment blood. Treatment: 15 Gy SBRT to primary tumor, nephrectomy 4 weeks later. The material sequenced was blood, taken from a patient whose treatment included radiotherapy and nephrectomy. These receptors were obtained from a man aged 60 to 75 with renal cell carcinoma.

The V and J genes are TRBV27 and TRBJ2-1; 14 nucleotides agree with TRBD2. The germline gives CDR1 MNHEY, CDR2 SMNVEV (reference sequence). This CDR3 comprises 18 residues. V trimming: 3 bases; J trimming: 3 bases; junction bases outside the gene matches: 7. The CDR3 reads CASSFGTSGRWGYNEQFF. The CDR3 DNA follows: TGTGCCAGCAGTTTTGGGACTAGCGGGAGATGGGGCTACAATGAGCAGTTCTTC.

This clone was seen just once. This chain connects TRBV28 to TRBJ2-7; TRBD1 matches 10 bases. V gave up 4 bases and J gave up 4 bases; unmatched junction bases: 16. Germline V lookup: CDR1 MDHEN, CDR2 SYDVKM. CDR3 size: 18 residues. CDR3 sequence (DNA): TGTGCCAGCAGTTCCATAACCCTGACAGGGGGCGGTTCGTACGAGCAGTACTTC. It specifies CASSSITLTGGGSYEQYF.

Written as DNA, the CDR3 is TGTGCCAGCAGTTTGACGGGTGAAGAGACCCAGTACTTC. Translating it yields CASSLTGEETQYF. The chain uses TRBV7-2 and TRBJ2-5; D is uncertain. Germline V gene data show CDR1 as SGHTA and CDR2 as FQGNSA. The length of the CDR3 is 13 residues. V was pared by 6 bases and J by 3 bases, with 11 bases between. Looking up the rest from reference TRBV7-2 and TRBJ2-5 gives the full variable domain: GAGVSQSPSNKVTEKGKDVELRCDPISGHTALYWYRQSLGQGLEFLIYFQGNSAPDKSGLPSDRFSAERTGGSVSTLTIQRTQQEDSAVYLCASSLTGEETQYFGPGTRLLVL.

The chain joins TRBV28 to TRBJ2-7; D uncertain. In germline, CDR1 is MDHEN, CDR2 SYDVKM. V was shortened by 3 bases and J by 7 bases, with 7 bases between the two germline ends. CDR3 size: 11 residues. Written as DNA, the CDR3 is TGTGCCAGCAGTTTCGAGAGGGAGCAGTACTTC. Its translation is CASSFEREQYF.

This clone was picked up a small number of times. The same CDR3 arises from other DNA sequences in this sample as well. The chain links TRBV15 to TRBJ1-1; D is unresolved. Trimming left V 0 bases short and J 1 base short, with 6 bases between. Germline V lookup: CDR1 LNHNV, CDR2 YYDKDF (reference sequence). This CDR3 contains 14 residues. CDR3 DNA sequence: TGTGCCACCAGCAGAGATCGTAGGAACACTGAAGCTTTCTTT. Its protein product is CATSRDRRNTEAFF.

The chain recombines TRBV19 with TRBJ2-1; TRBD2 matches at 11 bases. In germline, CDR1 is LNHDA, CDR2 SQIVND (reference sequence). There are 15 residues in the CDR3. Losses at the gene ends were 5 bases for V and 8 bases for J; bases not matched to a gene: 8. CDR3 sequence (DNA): TGTGCCAGTAGTCGATCTAGCGGGAGGTCCCATGAGCAGTTCTTC. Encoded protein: CASSRSSGRSHEQFF.

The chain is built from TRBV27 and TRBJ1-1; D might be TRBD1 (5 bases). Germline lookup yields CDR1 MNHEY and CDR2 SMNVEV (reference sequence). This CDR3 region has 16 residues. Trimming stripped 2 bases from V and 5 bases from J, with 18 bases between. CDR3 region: CASSLTGQGVWTEAFF. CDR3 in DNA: TGTGCCAGCAGTTTAACCGGGCAGGGCGTGTGGACTGAAGCTTTCTTT.

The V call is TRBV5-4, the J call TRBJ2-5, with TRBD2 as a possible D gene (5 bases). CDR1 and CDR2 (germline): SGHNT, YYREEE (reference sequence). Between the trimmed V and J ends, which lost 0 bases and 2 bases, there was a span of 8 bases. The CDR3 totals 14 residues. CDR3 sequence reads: CASSLAGSQETQYF. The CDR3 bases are TGTGCCAGCAGCTTGGCGGGAAGTCAAGAGACCCAGTACTTC. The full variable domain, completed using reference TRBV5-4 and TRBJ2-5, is ETGVTQSPTHLIKTRGQQVTLRCSSQSGHNTVSWYQQALGQGPQFIFQYYREEENGRGNFPPRFSGLQFPNYSSELNVNALELDDSALYLCASSLAGSQETQYFGPGTRLLVL.

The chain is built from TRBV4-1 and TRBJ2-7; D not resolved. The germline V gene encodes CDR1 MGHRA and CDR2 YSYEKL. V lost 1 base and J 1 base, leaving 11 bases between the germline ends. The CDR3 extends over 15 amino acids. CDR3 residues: CASSQGSGYSYEQYF. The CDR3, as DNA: TGCGCCAGCAGCCAAGGGTCTGGGTATTCCTACGAGCAGTACTTC.

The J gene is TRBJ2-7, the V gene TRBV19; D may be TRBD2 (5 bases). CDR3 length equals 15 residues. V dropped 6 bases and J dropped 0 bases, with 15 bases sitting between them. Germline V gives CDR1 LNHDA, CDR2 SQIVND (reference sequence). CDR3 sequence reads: CASSEFSATSYEQYF. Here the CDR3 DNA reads TGTGCCAGTAGCGAGTTTAGCGCTACCTCCTACGAGCAGTACTTC.

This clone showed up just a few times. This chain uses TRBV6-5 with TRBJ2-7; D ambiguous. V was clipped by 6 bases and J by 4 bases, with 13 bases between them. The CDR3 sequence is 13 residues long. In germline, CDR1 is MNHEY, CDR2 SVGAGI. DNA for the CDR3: TGTGCCAGCAGACCCCATCTGGGTTACGAGCAGTACTTC. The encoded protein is CASRPHLGYEQYF.

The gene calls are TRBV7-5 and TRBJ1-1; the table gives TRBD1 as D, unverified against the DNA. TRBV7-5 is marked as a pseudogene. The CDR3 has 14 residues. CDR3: CVRSDTRQTTEAFF. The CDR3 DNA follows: TGTGTCAGAAGCGACACCCGACAGACGACTGAAGCTTTCTTT.

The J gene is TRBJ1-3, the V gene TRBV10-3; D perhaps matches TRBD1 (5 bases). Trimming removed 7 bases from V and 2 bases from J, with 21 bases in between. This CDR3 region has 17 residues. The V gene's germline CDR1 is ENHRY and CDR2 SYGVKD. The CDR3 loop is CAINTAGLETTGNTIYF. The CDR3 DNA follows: TGTGCCATCAACACTGCAGGGCTCGAGACGACTGGAAACACCATATATTTT.

CDR3 sequence: CASSLGSGSYNEQFF. CDR3 in DNA: TGTGCCAGCAGCTTAGGAAGCGGTTCCTACAATGAGCAGTTCTTC. V is TRBV7-8 and J is TRBJ2-1; D is perhaps TRBD2 (5 bases). V was shortened by 1 base and J by 1 base, with 8 bases between the two germline ends. Per germline, CDR1 SGHVS and CDR2 FQNEAQ. The CDR3 length is 15 residues.

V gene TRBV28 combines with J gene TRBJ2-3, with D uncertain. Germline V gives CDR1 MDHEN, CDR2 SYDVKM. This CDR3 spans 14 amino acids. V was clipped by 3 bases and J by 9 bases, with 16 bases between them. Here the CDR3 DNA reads TGTGCCAGCAGTTTCGCCTCGGGCCTCGGGACGCAGTATTTT. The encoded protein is CASSFASGLGTQYF.

CDR3 nucleotide sequence: TGCAGCGTCGAGACAGGGCCCTCCTACAATGAGCAGTTCTTC. Its protein product is CSVETGPSYNEQFF. This chain links TRBV29-1 with TRBJ2-1, with TRBD1 matching over 7 bases. CDR3 size: 14 residues. Germline V gene data show CDR1 as SQVTM and CDR2 as ANQGSEA. Germline trimming cut 6 bases from V and 0 bases from J; bases unmatched to any gene: 5.

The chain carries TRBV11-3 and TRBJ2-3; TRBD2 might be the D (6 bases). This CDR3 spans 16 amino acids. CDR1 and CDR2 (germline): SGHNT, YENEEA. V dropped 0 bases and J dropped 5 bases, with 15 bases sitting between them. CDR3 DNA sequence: TGTGCCAGCAGCTTAGATCACGTTTCGCGGGGAGATACGCAGTATTTT. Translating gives CASSLDHVSRGDTQYF.

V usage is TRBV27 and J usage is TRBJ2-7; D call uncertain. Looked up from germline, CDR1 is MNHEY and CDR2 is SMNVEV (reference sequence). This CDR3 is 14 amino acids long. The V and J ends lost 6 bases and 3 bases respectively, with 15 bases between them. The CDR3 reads CASSPLARYYEQYF. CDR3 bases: TGTGCCAGCAGCCCTTTGGCCCGGTACTACGAGCAGTACTTC.

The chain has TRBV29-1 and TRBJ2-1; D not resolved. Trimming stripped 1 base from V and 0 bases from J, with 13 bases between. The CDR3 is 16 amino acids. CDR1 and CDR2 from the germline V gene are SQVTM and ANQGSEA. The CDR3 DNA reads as TGCAGCGTTGAAGTGCGCGCCCTGGGCTCCTACAATGAGCAGTTCTTC. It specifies CSVEVRALGSYNEQFF.

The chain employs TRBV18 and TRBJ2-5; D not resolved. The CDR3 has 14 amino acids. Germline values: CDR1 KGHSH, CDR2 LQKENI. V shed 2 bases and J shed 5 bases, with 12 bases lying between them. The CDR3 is CASSPMGPGETQYF. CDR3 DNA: TGTGCCAGCTCACCAATGGGCCCTGGGGAGACCCAGTACTTC. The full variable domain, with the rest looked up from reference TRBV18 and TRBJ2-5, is NAGVMQNPRHLVRRRGQEARLRCSPMKGHSHVYWYRQLPEEGLKFMVYLQKENIIDESGMPKERFSAEFPKEGPSILRIQQVVRGDSAAYFCASSPMGPGETQYFGPGTRLLVL.